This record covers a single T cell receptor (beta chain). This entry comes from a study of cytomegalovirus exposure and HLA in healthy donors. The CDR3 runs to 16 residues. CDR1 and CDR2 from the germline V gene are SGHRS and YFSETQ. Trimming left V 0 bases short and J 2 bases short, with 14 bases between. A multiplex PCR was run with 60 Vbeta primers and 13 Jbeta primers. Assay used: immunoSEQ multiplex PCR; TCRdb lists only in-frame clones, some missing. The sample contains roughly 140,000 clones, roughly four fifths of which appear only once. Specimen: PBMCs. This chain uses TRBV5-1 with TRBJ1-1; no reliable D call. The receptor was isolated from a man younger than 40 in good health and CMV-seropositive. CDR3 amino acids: CASSLEAGLRNTEAFF. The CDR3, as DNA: TGCGCCAGCAGCTTGGAGGCGGGCCTGAGAAACACTGAAGCTTTCTTT.